The sequence of this T cell receptor (beta chain) was determined in a study of blood T cell repertoires in COVID-19. CDR1 and CDR2 from the germline V gene are SGHNT and YYREEE (reference sequence). The CDR3 length is 14 residues. The J segment lost 4 bases and the V segment lost 5 bases, leaving 7 bases of the junction unmatched. The repertoire was sequenced with immunoSEQ multiplex PCR; TCRdb's copy has only in-frame clones and lacks some. The table has around 100,000 clones, around 90% seen once; the top ten hold around 3.7%. V and J are TRBV5-4 and TRBJ1-2; TRBD1 matches 8 bases. Sequencing was done on a sample of peripheral blood. This sequence originates from an older woman with acute or convalescent COVID-19. CDR3 DNA sequence: TGTGCCAGCAGTTCACAGGGGGAGGTCTATGGCTACACCTTC. Encoded protein: CASSSQGEVYGYTF.